The present TCR beta chain was sequenced within a study of blood T cell repertoires in COVID-19. The study drew participants aged about 18 to 95 years from some 23 US areas. Categorization into cohorts depended on clinical history that participants reported. Germline V gene lookup returns CDR1 MNHEY and CDR2 SVGAGI. V shed 4 bases, J shed 7 bases, and the junction held 7 bases outside the gene matches. This CDR3 is built from 14 residues. Repertoires were generated with immunoSEQ multiplex PCR, while TCRdb's copy carries only in-frame clones and drops some. The sample has around 360,000 clones, approximately 84% seen once.

The sample consisted of PBMCs or T cells enriched from blood (not recorded which). The clonotype originates from a woman aged 30 to 39 who had recovered from COVID-19. The genes are TRBV6-5 and TRBJ1-2; 9 bases line up with TRBD1. This CDR3 reads CASSSYRGLGGYTF. CDR3 in DNA: TGTGCCAGCAGTTCCTACAGGGGGCTGGGTGGCTACACCTTC.